The next 22 T cell receptor beta chains were all read from a single sample in a study of naive and memory T cell subsets. A UMI-containing oligonucleotide was joined by 3' ligation to the TCR cDNA template. Ligated cDNA underwent four rounds of PCR with nested alpha and beta constant region primers and SP2. TCRdb redid the calling of the 5' RACE reads with MiXCR, one entry per CDR3 protein. The data contain about 48,000 distinct CDR3 sequences, over 3.5% of them singletons. The receptors shown here come from a female donor in good health.

As concerns this clonotype: No conserved phenylalanine or tryptophan ends this CDR3, so it is likely a read error. The limits of the CDR3 on the DNA are not certain, so only TCRdb's listed CDR3 is given. This rearrangement joins TRBV6-5 to TRBJ1-2; TRBD1 is the table's D call, not checked against the DNA. CDR1 MNHEY and CDR2 SVGAGI come from the germline V gene. Counting both end residues, the CDR3 totals 13 amino acids. CDR3 residues: CASTQTTLVRGLI.

In this sample, this clonotype turned up a few times. This chain uses TRBV6-6 with TRBJ1-4; D perhaps matches TRBD1 (6 bases). The V gene's germline CDR1 is MNHNY and CDR2 SVGAGI (reference sequence). Trimming removed 1 base at V and 8 bases at J, with 14 bases between. This CDR3 is 15 amino acids long. The chain's CDR3 is CASSYFKQGPEKLFF. In DNA, the CDR3 is TGTGCCAGCAGTTACTTCAAACAGGGTCCGGAAAAACTGTTTTTT.

This clonotype was found many times. V usage is TRBV11-2 and J usage is TRBJ2-5, with 9 bases lining up with TRBD2. J was trimmed by 5 bases and V by 1 base; bases with no gene match: 8. Looked up from germline, CDR1 is SGHAT and CDR2 is FQNNGV. CDR3 length equals 16 residues. CDR3 amino acids: CASSLAPGLARETQYF. DNA of the CDR3: TGTGCCAGCAGCTTAGCCCCGGGACTAGCTAGGGAGACCCAGTACTTC.

This clonotype was picked up many times. The chain couples TRBV27 to TRBJ2-1; tentatively, D is TRBD2 (5 bases). V lost 3 bases and J lost 4, with 13 bases in between. The CDR3 has 15 residues. The germline CDR1 and CDR2 sequences are MNHEY and SMNVEV (reference sequence). The CDR3: CASSFVGDLYNEQFF. Written as DNA, the CDR3 is TGTGCCAGCAGTTTCGTGGGAGACTTATACAATGAGCAGTTCTTC.

This clonotype was seen a few times. The chain links TRBV5-4 to TRBJ2-7, with D tentatively TRBD1 or TRBD2 (5 bases each). V lost 0 bases and J 2 bases, leaving 12 bases between the germline ends. Germline CDR1 is SGHNT and CDR2 is YYREEE (reference sequence). The CDR3 spans 15 residues. The CDR3: CASSLETGDPYEQYF. The CDR3 DNA reads as TGTGCCAGCAGCTTGGAGACTGGGGACCCCTACGAGCAGTACTTC.

This clonotype was detected ten times or more. The chain combines TRBV6-4 with TRBJ1-1; TRBD1 agrees at 7 bases. CDR3 length: 15 residues. With V trimmed by 10 bases and J by 5 bases, 16 bases remained unmatched. Germline CDR1 is MRHNA and CDR2 is SNTAGT. CDR3 residues: CATPTGWQSGTEAFF. CDR3 DNA: TGTGCCACCCCGACAGGGTGGCAATCGGGGACTGAAGCTTTCTTT.

This clonotype was counted at least ten times. The V call is TRBV5-4, the J call TRBJ2-2; no firm D call. Trimming shortened V by 0 bases and J by 8 bases, and 2 bases separated the two germline ends. Looked up from germline, CDR1 is SGHNT and CDR2 is YYREEE (reference sequence). The CDR3 has 11 amino acids. CDR3 nucleotide sequence: TGTGCCAGCAGCTTGGATGGGGAGCTGTTTTTT. Residues: CASSLDGELFF.

This clonotype occurred many times. This chain connects TRBV7-9 to TRBJ2-7, with D maybe TRBD1 (7 bases). The germline gives CDR1 SEHNR, CDR2 FQNEAQ (reference sequence). CDR3 size: 16 residues. Trimming shortened V by 6 bases and J by 3 bases, and 21 bases separated the two germline ends. DNA of the CDR3: TGTGCCAGCAGTTCAACGGCGGGACAGCGGAGCTACGAGCAGTACTTC. It codes for CASSSTAGQRSYEQYF.

The rearrangement joins TRBV3-1 to TRBJ1-5; D ambiguous. The CDR3 spans 14 residues. Trimming took off 0 bases at V and 4 bases at J, with 7 bases between the two ends. CDR1 is LGHDT and CDR2 is YNNKEL in the germline V gene (reference sequence). CDR3 in DNA: TGTGCCAGCAGCCAAGATGCAGGTAATCAGCCCCAGCATTTT. Its translation is CASSQDAGNQPQHF.

This clonotype was seen at least ten times. V is TRBV14 and J is TRBJ2-1; the D is unclear. The ends were cut back, 4 bases at V and 0 bases at J, with 7 bases in the middle. CDR3 length: 14 residues. Germline CDR1 SGHDN, CDR2 FVKESK. CDR3 nucleotides: TGTGCCAGCAGCCGTTTCAGCTCCTACAATGAGCAGTTCTTC. It is translated as CASSRFSSYNEQFF.

This clonotype was recorded at least ten times. The gene calls are TRBV4-3 and TRBJ2-3; 12 nucleotides align to TRBD2. This CDR3 is built from 15 residues. V shed 5 bases and J 9 bases; nucleotides not matched to a gene: 9. In germline, CDR1 is LGHNA, CDR2 YSLEER. The CDR3 DNA reads TGCGCCAGCAGCGAACGACTAGCGGGAGTCAGCACGCAGTATTTT. The encoded protein is CASSERLAGVSTQYF.

This clonotype was counted ten times or more. The rearrangement links TRBV12-3 or TRBV12-4 to TRBJ1-3, with a possible D match to TRBD1 (6 bases). V dropped 5 bases and J dropped 4 bases, with 15 bases sitting between them. The CDR3 contains 15 residues. CDR3 DNA sequence: TGTGCCAGCAGTATACCCGGGACACAAGGAAACACCATATATTTT. Translation: CASSIPGTQGNTIYF.

This clonotype was found many times. V usage is TRBV28 and J usage is TRBJ1-5; D gene uncertain. Deletions cut 2 bases from V and 4 bases from J, with 12 bases between. Per germline, CDR1 MDHEN and CDR2 SYDVKM. The CDR3 contains 15 residues. CDR3 in amino acids: CASSLRPGANQPQHF. CDR3 DNA sequence: TGTGCCAGCAGTTTACGTCCAGGTGCGAATCAGCCCCAGCATTTT. Combining the CDR3 with reference TRBV28 and TRBJ1-5 gives the whole variable domain DVKVTQSSRYLVKRTGEKVFLECVQDMDHENMFWYRQDPGLGLRLIYFSYDVKMKEKGDIPEGYSVSREKKERFSLILESASTNQTSMYLCASSLRPGANQPQHFGDGTRLSIL.

This clonotype has a count of ten or more. This chain joins TRBV6-1 and TRBJ1-5; no clear D. Germline CDR1 is MNHNS and CDR2 is SASEGT. V dropped 1 base and J dropped 1 base, with 8 bases sitting between them. There are 15 residues in the CDR3. CDR3 in DNA: TGTGCCAGCAGTGAAGGGGTTGGGAGCAATCAGCCCCAGCATTTT. It specifies CASSEGVGSNQPQHF.

This clonotype was counted at least ten times. The chain is built from TRBV28 and TRBJ2-7; the match to TRBD2 covers 9 bases. This CDR3 comprises 15 residues. J was trimmed by 5 bases and V by 10 bases; bases with no gene match: 15. In germline, CDR1 is MDHEN, CDR2 SYDVKM. The CDR3 spells CATGTQRGGRDEQYF. CDR3 coding DNA: TGTGCCACCGGCACGCAGAGGGGCGGGAGGGACGAGCAGTACTTC.

This clonotype was counted many times. The V gene is TRBV11-2, the J gene TRBJ1-1, with a weak D call TRBD1 (5 bases). The CDR3 is made up of 14 amino acids. Germline CDR1 SGHAT, CDR2 FQNNGV. Trimming shortened V by 5 bases and J by 2 bases, and 12 bases separated the two germline ends. Written as DNA, the CDR3 is TGTGCCAGCAGCCGGCGAGGGACCAACACTGAAGCTTTCTTT. Translation gives CASSRRGTNTEAFF. Variable domain in full (rest from reference TRBV11-2 and TRBJ1-1): EAGVAQSPRYKIIEKRQSVAFWCNPISGHATLYWYQQILGQGPKLLIQFQNNGVVDDSQLPKDRFSAERLKGVDSTLKIQPAKLEDSAVYLCASSRRGTNTEAFFGQGTRLTVV.

As to this clonotype: A read error may be the cause here, since a much bigger clone is one base away. The V call is TRBV29-1, the J call TRBJ1-1; D gene ambiguous. CDR1 is SQVTM, CDR2 ANQGSEA, per germline. CDR3 length: 13 amino acids. Trimming pared 5 bases from V and 1 base from J, leaving 11 bases between. The CDR3 nucleotides read TGCAGCGTTACCGAGGGTTGGAACACTGAAGCTTTCTTT. Protein product: CSVTEGWNTEAFF.

This clonotype has at least ten counts. V and J are TRBV20-1 and TRBJ2-2, with D possibly being TRBD1 (6 bases). V lost 5 bases to trimming and J lost 0 bases, with 16 bases between them. The CDR3 consists of 16 residues. The V gene's germline CDR1 is DFQATT and CDR2 SNEGSKA (reference sequence). The CDR3 bases are TGCAGTGCTGGGGGTAGGGGGACAACGAACACCGGGGAGCTGTTTTTT. Translated, it gives CSAGGRGTTNTGELFF.

This chain joins TRBV19 and TRBJ1-5; 8 bases line up with TRBD1. Looked up from germline, CDR1 is LNHDA and CDR2 is SQIVND (reference sequence). V trimming: 3 bases; J trimming: 4 bases; junction bases outside the gene matches: 11. This CDR3 is 17 amino acids long. The CDR3 nucleotides are TGTGCCAGTAGTATCCCTCCCTCGGACAGGGAAAATCAGCCCCAGCATTTT. This sequence encodes CASSIPPSDRENQPQHF.

This clonotype was found many times. This chain connects TRBV27 to TRBJ2-3; possibly TRBD2 for D (7 bases). The CDR3 contains 15 residues. V shed 6 bases and J shed 2 bases, with 15 bases lying between them. Per germline, CDR1 MNHEY and CDR2 SMNVEV (reference sequence). CDR3 nucleotide sequence: TGTGCCAGCAGGGGGGGCGGGGGCTACACAGATACGCAGTATTTT. Amino acid sequence: CASRGGGGYTDTQYF.

This clonotype came up many times. The genes are TRBV28 and TRBJ2-7; D gene unclear. V dropped 7 bases and J dropped 4 bases, with 8 bases sitting between them. Germline assignment: CDR1 MDHEN and CDR2 SYDVKM. This CDR3 is built from 11 residues. The DNA for the CDR3 is TGTGCCAGCAAAGTTAAATACGAGCAGTACTTC. Translated, it gives CASKVKYEQYF.

This clonotype was seen many times. The chain links TRBV20-1 to TRBJ2-1, with 13 bases aligning to TRBD2. J gave up 4 bases and V 6 bases, and 6 bases lay outside the gene matches. The CDR3 is 15 amino acids. Germline V lookup: CDR1 DFQATT, CDR2 SNEGSKA (reference sequence). CDR3 in amino acids: CSAPGTSGKYNEQFF. The CDR3 nucleotides are TGCAGTGCCCCCGGGACTAGCGGGAAGTACAATGAGCAGTTCTTC.